This passage covers 26 T cell receptor beta chains from one sample sequenced in a study of post-analysis software for immune sequencing data. Their target antigens are unknown. Study-level points and caveats: A handful of TRBV segments (TRBV5-6, TRBV5-1 and TRBV20-1 among them) occurred more frequently in patients than in controls.

The library was made from cDNA and included unique molecular identifiers. TCRdb processed the PCR reads anew with MiXCR; each CDR3 protein has one entry. This sample has roughly 870,000 distinct CDR3 sequences, with about 50% found just once. Sequencing used blood. Every receptor here comes from a girl between 10 and 17 years old with multiple sclerosis.

This rearrangement joins TRBV5-1 to TRBJ2-7; no definite D call. Trimming removed 0 bases from V and 2 bases from J, with 9 bases in between. Germline loops: CDR1 SGHRS, CDR2 YFSETQ. The CDR3 length is 14 residues. The CDR3 is CASSLAAVTYEQYF. DNA for the CDR3: TGCGCCAGCAGCTTGGCCGCCGTAACCTACGAGCAGTACTTC.

The chain combines TRBV7-9 with TRBJ1-5; D not resolved. The germline CDR1 and CDR2 sequences are SEHNR and FQNEAQ (reference sequence). This CDR3 contains 13 residues. V gave up 7 bases and J gave up 0 bases, with 7 bases separating them. The CDR3 bases are TGTGCCAGCACCGGGAATAGCAATCAGCCCCAGCATTTT. Encoded protein: CASTGNSNQPQHF.

This chain uses TRBV10-3 with TRBJ1-1; 7 bases are a match to TRBD1. With 6 bases clipped from V and 0 bases from J, the junction kept 10 bases outside the gene matches. Germline V gives CDR1 ENHRY, CDR2 SYGVKD. CDR3 length: 16 amino acids. The CDR3 sequence is CAISEGPGQLNTEAFF. The CDR3 DNA sequence: TGTGCCATCAGCGAGGGACCGGGACAGCTGAACACTGAAGCTTTCTTT.

J is TRBJ1-2 and V is TRBV15, with 7 bases lining up with TRBD1. Trimming cost V 4 bases and J 1 base; bases outside gene matches: 6. The CDR3 spans 15 residues. The germline gives CDR1 LNHNV, CDR2 YYDKDF (reference sequence). This CDR3 reads CATSTGTEDNYGYTF. The CDR3 coding sequence is TGTGCCACCAGCACTGGGACAGAAGATAACTATGGCTACACCTTC.

The rearrangement links TRBV12-3 or TRBV12-4 to TRBJ2-7; D remains unclear. This CDR3 contains 13 residues. V was clipped by 2 bases and J by 3 bases, with 8 bases between them. Here the CDR3 reads CASSLHRLYEQYF. CDR3 nucleotides: TGTGCCAGCAGTTTACACAGACTCTACGAGCAGTACTTC.

The CDR3 sequence is CASSLGTGTAVRETQYF. DNA of the CDR3: TGCGCCAGCAGCTTGGGGACCGGGACAGCTGTTCGAGAGACCCAGTACTTC. The rearrangement joins TRBV5-1 to TRBJ2-5, with 7 nucleotides matching TRBD1. CDR3 length: 17 amino acids. Germline V gene lookup returns CDR1 SGHRS and CDR2 YFSETQ. The V gene end was trimmed by 0 bases and the J gene end by 4 bases; junction bases not matched to a gene: 12.

The genes are TRBV4-2 and TRBJ2-1; maybe TRBD2 (6 bases). The CDR3 totals 12 residues. V was cut by 0 bases and J by 9 bases, with 6 bases left in between. Germline CDR1 is LGHNA and CDR2 is YNFKEQ. DNA of the CDR3: TGTGCCAGCAGCCAAGAGGGGGGTGAGCAGTTCTTC. It yields the protein CASSQEGGEQFF.

The CDR3: CASRDTIYEQYF. CDR3 bases: TGTGCCAGCAGAGACACAATCTACGAGCAGTACTTC. V and J are TRBV12-3 or TRBV12-4 and TRBJ2-7; no firm D call. This CDR3 has 12 amino acids. V dropped 6 bases and J dropped 3 bases, with 9 bases sitting between them.

Written as DNA, the CDR3 is TGTGCCAGCAGCTCCCGGGACCCATTGGACAATGAGCAGTTCTTC. It encodes CASSSRDPLDNEQFF. The chain has TRBV7-9 and TRBJ2-1, with D tentatively TRBD1 or TRBD2 (5 bases each). V gave up 4 bases and J gave up 5 bases, with 15 bases separating them. Germline values: CDR1 SEHNR, CDR2 FQNEAQ (reference sequence). The CDR3 has 15 amino acids.

The chain employs TRBV20-1 and TRBJ2-1; 11 nucleotides align to TRBD2. V lost 5 bases, J lost 0 bases, and 3 bases stayed unmatched. Germline V gene lookup returns CDR1 DFQATT and CDR2 SNEGSKA (reference sequence). The CDR3 is made up of 15 amino acids. The CDR3: CSASGTSGSYNEQFF. The CDR3 bases are TGCAGTGCTTCCGGGACTAGCGGCTCCTACAATGAGCAGTTCTTC.

This clonotype was counted between two and nine times. The chain carries TRBV5-1 and TRBJ1-2, with 7 bases identical to TRBD1. CDR1 is SGHRS and CDR2 is YFSETQ in the germline V gene. This CDR3 region has 13 residues. The V and J ends lost 4 bases and 7 bases, in that order; junction bases with no gene match: 7. For the CDR3, the DNA is TGCGCCAGCAGCCCGGGACAGTCGGGTGGCTACACCTTC. This encodes CASSPGQSGGYTF.

The rearrangement joins TRBV18 to TRBJ2-7, with D maybe TRBD2 (5 bases). The CDR3 spans 14 residues. Germline V gives CDR1 KGHSH, CDR2 LQKENI. V lost 0 bases to trimming and J lost 1 base, with 7 bases between them. The CDR3 DNA follows: TGTGCCAGCTCACCACCACCGGGGTCCTACGAGCAGTACTTC. This gives the protein CASSPPPGSYEQYF.

The rearrangement joins TRBV27 to TRBJ1-2; D is possibly TRBD1 (6 bases). The germline gives CDR1 MNHEY, CDR2 SMNVEV (reference sequence). Between the trimmed V and J ends, which lost 5 bases and 2 bases, there was a span of 15 bases. CDR3 size: 15 residues. CDR3: CASSPFQTGNYGYTF. The CDR3 DNA is TGTGCCAGCAGTCCGTTTCAAACAGGGAACTATGGCTACACCTTC.

The gene calls are TRBV29-1 and TRBJ2-1; a weak D match, TRBD2 (7 bases). CDR1 and CDR2 (germline): SQVTM, ANQGSEA. V lost 0 bases and J lost 4, with 16 bases in between. The CDR3 has 16 amino acids. CDR3 nucleotides: TGCAGCGTTGAAGATCGAGGGAGGGGGGCTTACAATGAGCAGTTCTTC. As protein: CSVEDRGRGAYNEQFF.

V gene TRBV12-3 or TRBV12-4 combines with J gene TRBJ2-3; 9 bases map to TRBD2. The CDR3 length is 15 residues. V shed 4 bases, J shed 6 bases, and the junction held 8 bases outside the gene matches. CDR3 in DNA: TGTGCCAGCAGTTCCCCGGGACTAGCAAGGGATACGCAGTATTTT. It is translated as CASSSPGLARDTQYF.

This clonotype was observed once. V and J are TRBV7-2 and TRBJ2-7; no definite D call. Trimming removed 6 bases from V and 3 bases from J, with 6 bases in between. This CDR3 region has 11 residues. The germline V gene encodes CDR1 SGHTA and CDR2 FQGNSA. The CDR3 DNA is TGTGCCAGCAGGATGTTCTACGAGCAGTACTTC. It specifies CASRMFYEQYF.

The V call is TRBV29-1, the J call TRBJ2-5, with 8 bases lining up with TRBD2. Germline V lookup: CDR1 SQVTM, CDR2 ANQGSEA. This CDR3 has 14 residues. The ends lost 5 bases at V and 5 bases at J; junction bases unmatched: 10. The CDR3 DNA reads as TGCAGCGTTACTTCTGCGGGAGGTTCCGAGACCCAGTACTTC. This gives the protein CSVTSAGGSETQYF.

J is TRBJ2-7 and V is TRBV4-1, with TRBD2 matching over 8 bases. The CDR3 runs 16 residues. V lost 1 base and J lost 1; bases outside the gene matches: 6. CDR1 MGHRA and CDR2 YSYEKL come from the germline V gene. CDR3 DNA: TGCGCCAGCAGCCAAGGGGGAGCGGGAGCGTCCTACGAGCAGTACTTC. Translation gives CASSQGGAGASYEQYF.

This clonotype has a count of ten or more. The chain employs TRBV7-2 and TRBJ2-7; possible D gene TRBD2, 6 bases. Germline CDR1 reads SGHTA; CDR2 reads FQGNSA. CDR3 length: 14 amino acids. The V end lost 3 bases, the J end lost 2 bases, and 11 bases lay between the germline ends. Here the CDR3 reads CASSLGGGTYEQYF. The CDR3, as DNA: TGTGCCAGCAGCTTGGGAGGAGGGACCTACGAGCAGTACTTC.

This clonotype was seen a handful of times. The chain uses TRBV10-3 and TRBJ1-1; 7 bases match TRBD1. J gave up 0 bases and V 7 bases, and 5 bases lay outside the gene matches. Germline V gives CDR1 ENHRY, CDR2 SYGVKD. The CDR3 is 14 amino acids. The CDR3 DNA follows: TGTGCCATCACCAGACAGGGCATGAACACTGAAGCTTTCTTT. Its protein product is CAITRQGMNTEAFF.

V and J are TRBV5-1 and TRBJ2-3, with TRBD1 identical over 8 bases. Unmatched junction bases numbered 11, after V lost 0 bases and J lost 5 bases. Germline V gene sequence: CDR1 SGHRS, CDR2 YFSETQ. CDR3 size: 17 residues. The CDR3 nucleotides are TGCGCCAGCAGCTTGGGCCGATTGGACAGGGTGAAAGATACGCAGTATTTT. As protein: CASSLGRLDRVKDTQYF.

In this sample, this clonotype turned up once. At one end, the junction sequence differs from germline, possibly due to a read error. The chain carries TRBV15 and TRBJ2-5, with 11 bases aligning to TRBD2. TRBJ2-7 matches the DNA end more closely, so the J call is doubtful. The CDR3 sequence is 15 residues long. The V gene's germline CDR1 is LNHNV and CDR2 YYDKDF (reference sequence). The CDR3 nucleotides read TGTGCCGCCAGCAGAGACCTAGCGGGAGGTTACGAGCAGTACTTC. This translates into CAASRDLAGGYEQYF.

The rearrangement uses TRBV7-9 and TRBJ2-1, with 7 bases that match TRBD1. The ends lost 5 bases at V and 3 bases at J; junction bases unmatched: 10. The length of the CDR3 is 16 residues. The germline CDR1 and CDR2 sequences are SEHNR and FQNEAQ (reference sequence). The CDR3 bases are TGTGCCAGCAGCCCACTTATGGGGACAGACTACAATGAGCAGTTCTTC. It codes for CASSPLMGTDYNEQFF.

J is TRBJ2-1 and V is TRBV3-1, with TRBD1 matching 7 bases. The CDR3 is 14 residues long. J lost 5 bases, V lost 6 bases, and 7 bases had no gene match. CDR1 LGHDT and CDR2 YNNKEL come from the germline V gene (reference sequence). As DNA, the CDR3 is TGTGCCAGCAGTAGACAGGGCTCTAACAATGAGCAGTTCTTC. The encoded protein is CASSRQGSNNEQFF.

The chain couples TRBV15 to TRBJ1-1; D uncertain. The CDR3 sequence is 14 residues long. Germline loops: CDR1 LNHNV, CDR2 YYDKDF (reference sequence). Trimming shortened V by 1 base and J by 4 bases, and 10 bases separated the two germline ends. CDR3 loop: CATSRGDVVTEAFF. The CDR3 nucleotides are TGTGCCACCAGCAGAGGAGATGTGGTCACTGAAGCTTTCTTT.

This CDR3 reads CSAAGTPLIAKNIQYF. CDR3 in DNA: TGCAGTGCTGCCGGGACACCGCTTATAGCCAAAAACATTCAGTACTTC. The chain employs TRBV20-1 and TRBJ2-4, with D possibly matching TRBD1 (6 bases). The CDR3 loop spans 16 amino acids. Germline V gives CDR1 DFQATT, CDR2 SNEGSKA (reference sequence). V was cut by 5 bases and J by 0 bases, with 17 bases left in between.